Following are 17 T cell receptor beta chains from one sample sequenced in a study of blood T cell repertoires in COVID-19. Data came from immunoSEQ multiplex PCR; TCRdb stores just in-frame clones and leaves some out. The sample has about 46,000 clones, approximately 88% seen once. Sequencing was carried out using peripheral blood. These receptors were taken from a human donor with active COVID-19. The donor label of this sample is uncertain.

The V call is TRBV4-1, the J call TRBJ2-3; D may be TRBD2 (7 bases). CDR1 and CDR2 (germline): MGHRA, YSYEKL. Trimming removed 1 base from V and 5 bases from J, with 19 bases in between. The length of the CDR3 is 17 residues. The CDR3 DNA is TGCGCCAGCAGCCAAGTCACAGGGAGGGAGAAGGGAGATACGCAGTATTTT. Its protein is CASSQVTGREKGDTQYF.

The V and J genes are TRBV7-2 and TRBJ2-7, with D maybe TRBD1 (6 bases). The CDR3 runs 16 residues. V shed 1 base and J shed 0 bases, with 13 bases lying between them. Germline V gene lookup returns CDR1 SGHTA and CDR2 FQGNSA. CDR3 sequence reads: CASSLVGAGASYEQYF. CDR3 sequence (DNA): TGTGCCAGCAGCTTAGTAGGGGCAGGGGCCTCCTACGAGCAGTACTTC. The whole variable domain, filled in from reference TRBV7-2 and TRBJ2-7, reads GAGVSQSPSNKVTEKGKDVELRCDPISGHTALYWYRQSLGQGLEFLIYFQGNSAPDKSGLPSDRFSAERTGGSVSTLTIQRTQQEDSAVYLCASSLVGAGASYEQYFGPGTRLTVT.

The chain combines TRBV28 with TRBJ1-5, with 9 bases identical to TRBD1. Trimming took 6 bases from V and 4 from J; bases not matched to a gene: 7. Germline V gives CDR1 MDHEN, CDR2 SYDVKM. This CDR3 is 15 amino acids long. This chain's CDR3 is CASSTGGARNQPQHF. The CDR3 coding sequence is TGTGCCAGCAGCACAGGGGGCGCGAGGAATCAGCCCCAGCATTTT.

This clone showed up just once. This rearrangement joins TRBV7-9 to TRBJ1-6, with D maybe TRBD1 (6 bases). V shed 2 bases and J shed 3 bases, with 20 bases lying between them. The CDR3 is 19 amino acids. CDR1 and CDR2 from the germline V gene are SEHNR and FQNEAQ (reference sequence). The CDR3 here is CASSLWGGRTTHYNSPLHF. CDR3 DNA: TGTGCCAGCAGCTTATGGGGGGGCCGGACAACTCACTATAATTCACCCCTCCACTTT.

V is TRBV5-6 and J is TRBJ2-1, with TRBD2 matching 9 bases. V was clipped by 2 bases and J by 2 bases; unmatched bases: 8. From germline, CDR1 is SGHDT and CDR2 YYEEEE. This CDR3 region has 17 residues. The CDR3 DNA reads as TGTGCCAGCAGCTTTCCCCAGCGGGAGGATACCTACAATGAGCAGTTCTTC. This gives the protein CASSFPQREDTYNEQFF.

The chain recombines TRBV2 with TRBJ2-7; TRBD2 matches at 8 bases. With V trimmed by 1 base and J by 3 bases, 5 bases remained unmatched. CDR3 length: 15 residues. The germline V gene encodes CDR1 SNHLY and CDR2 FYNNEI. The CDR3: CASSEDGSGVYEQYF. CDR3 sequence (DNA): TGTGCCAGCAGTGAAGATGGTAGCGGGGTCTACGAGCAGTACTTC.

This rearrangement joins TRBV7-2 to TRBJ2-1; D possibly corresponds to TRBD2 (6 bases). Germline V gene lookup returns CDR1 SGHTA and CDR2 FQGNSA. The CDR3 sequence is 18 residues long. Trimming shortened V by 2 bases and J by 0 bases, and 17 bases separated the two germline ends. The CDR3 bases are TGTGCCAGCAGCTTATTCCCGGGACTGGACCTCTCCTACAATGAGCAGTTCTTC. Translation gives CASSLFPGLDLSYNEQFF.

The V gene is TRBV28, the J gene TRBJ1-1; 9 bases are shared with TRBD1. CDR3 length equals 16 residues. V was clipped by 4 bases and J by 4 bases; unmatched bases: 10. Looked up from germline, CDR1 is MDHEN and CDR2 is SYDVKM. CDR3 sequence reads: CASSSPRGQGSTEAFF. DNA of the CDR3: TGTGCCAGCAGTTCCCCACGGGGACAGGGAAGCACTGAAGCTTTCTTT.

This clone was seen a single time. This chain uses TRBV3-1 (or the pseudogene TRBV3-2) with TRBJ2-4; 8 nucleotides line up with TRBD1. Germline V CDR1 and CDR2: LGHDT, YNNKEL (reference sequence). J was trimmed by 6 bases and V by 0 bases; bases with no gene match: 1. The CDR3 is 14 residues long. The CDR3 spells CASSQETGGNIQYF. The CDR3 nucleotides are TGTGCCAGCAGCCAAGAAACAGGGGGAAACATTCAGTACTTC.

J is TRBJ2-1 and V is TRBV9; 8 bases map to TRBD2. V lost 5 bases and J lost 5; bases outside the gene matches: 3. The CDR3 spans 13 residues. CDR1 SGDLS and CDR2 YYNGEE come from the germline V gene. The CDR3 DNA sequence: TGTGCCAGCAGGAGACTAGCGCACAATGAGCAGTTCTTC. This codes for CASRRLAHNEQFF.

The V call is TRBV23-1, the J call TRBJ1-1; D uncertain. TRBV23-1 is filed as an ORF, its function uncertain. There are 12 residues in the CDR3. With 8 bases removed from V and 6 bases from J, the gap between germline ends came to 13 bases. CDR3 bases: TGCGCCAGCCCACTCGACTCTTCTGAAGCTTTCTTT. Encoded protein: CASPLDSSEAFF.

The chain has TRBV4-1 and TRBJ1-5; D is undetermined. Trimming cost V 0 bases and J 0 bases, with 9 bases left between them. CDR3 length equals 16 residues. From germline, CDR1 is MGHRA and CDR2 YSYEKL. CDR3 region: CASSQEQQASNQPQHF. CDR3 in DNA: TGCGCCAGCAGCCAAGAGCAGCAGGCTAGCAATCAGCCCCAGCATTTT.

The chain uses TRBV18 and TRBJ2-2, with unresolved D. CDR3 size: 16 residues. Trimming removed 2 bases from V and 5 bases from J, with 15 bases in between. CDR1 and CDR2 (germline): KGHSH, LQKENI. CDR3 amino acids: CASSPVGLAGTGELFF. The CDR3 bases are TGTGCCAGCTCACCAGTAGGCTTAGCTGGGACCGGGGAGCTGTTTTTT.

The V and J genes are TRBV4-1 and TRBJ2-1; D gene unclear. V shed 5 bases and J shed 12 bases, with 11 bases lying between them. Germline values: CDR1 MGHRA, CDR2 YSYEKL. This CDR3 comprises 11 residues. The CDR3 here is CASSLRFVQFF. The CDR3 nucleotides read TGCGCCAGCAGCTTGAGGTTCGTGCAGTTCTTC.

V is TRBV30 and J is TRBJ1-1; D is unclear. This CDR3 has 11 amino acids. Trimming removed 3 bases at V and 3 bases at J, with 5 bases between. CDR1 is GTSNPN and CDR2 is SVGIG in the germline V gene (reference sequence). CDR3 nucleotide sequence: TGTGCCTGGAGCGACTACACTGAAGCTTTCTTT. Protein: CAWSDYTEAFF.

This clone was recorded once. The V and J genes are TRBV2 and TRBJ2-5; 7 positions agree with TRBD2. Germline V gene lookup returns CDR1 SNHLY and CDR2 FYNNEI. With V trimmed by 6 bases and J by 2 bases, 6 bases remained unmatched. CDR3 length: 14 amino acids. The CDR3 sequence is CASRWTSHQETQYF. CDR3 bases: TGTGCCAGCAGATGGACTAGTCATCAAGAGACCCAGTACTTC. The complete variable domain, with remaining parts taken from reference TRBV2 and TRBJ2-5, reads EPEVTQTPSHQVTQMGQEVILRCVPISNHLYFYWYRQILGQKVEFLVSFYNNEISEKSEIFDDQFSVERPDGSNFTLKIRSTKLEDSAMYFCASRWTSHQETQYFGPGTRLLVL.

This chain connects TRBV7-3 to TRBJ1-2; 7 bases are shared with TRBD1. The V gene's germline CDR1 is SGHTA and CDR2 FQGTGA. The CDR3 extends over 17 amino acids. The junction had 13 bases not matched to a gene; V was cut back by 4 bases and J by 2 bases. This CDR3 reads CASSSGQLEVLNYGYTF. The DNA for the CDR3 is TGTGCCAGCAGCTCGGGACAGCTGGAAGTACTAAACTATGGCTACACCTTC. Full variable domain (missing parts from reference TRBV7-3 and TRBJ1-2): GAGVSQTPSNKVTEKGKYVELRCDPISGHTALYWYRQSLGQGPEFLIYFQGTGAADDSGLPNDRFFAVRPEGSVSTLKIQRTERGDSAVYLCASSSGQLEVLNYGYTFGSGTRLTVV.